Reported below is one T cell receptor (beta chain). Antigen specificity is unknown. The authors ran the immunoSEQ assay, v3.0, at survey level. Only in-frame clones appear in the TCRdb table, and some are missing; sequencing was by immunoSEQ multiplex PCR. The sample has roughly 33,000 clones, over 65% seen once. Per germline, CDR1 MNHEY and CDR2 SMNVEV (reference sequence). The CDR3 runs to 16 residues. V lost 3 bases to trimming and J lost 1 base, with 12 bases between them. These data belong to a study of long-term antiretroviral therapy in people with HIV. Overall study results and limits: Pre-ART expanded clones dominated the repertoire at every time point.

This clonotype was sampled from a woman in her fifties or sixties with HIV. V is TRBV27 and J is TRBJ2-2; D is undetermined. The sample here was unsorted PBMCs, taken 2 years after starting antiretroviral therapy. The CDR3 DNA reads TGTGCCAGCAGTTTGTCCTCTAGTGGGAACACCGGGGAGCTGTTTTTT. It is translated as CASSLSSSGNTGELFF.